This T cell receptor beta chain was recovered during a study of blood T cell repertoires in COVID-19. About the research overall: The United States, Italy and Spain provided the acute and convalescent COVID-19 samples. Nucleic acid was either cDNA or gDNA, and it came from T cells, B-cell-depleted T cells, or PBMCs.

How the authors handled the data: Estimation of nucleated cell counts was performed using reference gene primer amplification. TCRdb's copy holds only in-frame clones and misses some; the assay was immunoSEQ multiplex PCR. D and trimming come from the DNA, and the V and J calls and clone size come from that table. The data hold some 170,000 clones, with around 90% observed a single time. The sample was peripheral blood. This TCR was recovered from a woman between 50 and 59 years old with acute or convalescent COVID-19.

DNA of the CDR3: TGTGCCAGCAGTTATGGAGATTCACCCCTCCACTTT. This translates into CASSYGDSPLHF. The rearrangement links TRBV6-1 to TRBJ1-6; D unclear. CDR3 length equals 12 residues. V was clipped by 5 bases and J by 8 bases, with 7 bases between them. Germline V gives CDR1 MNHNS, CDR2 SASEGT.